The sequence of this T cell receptor (beta chain) was determined in a study of response to subunit inactivated influenza vaccine. Points from the study as a whole: The authors proposed limited new T cell recruitment per seasonal influenza vaccination.

From the RT-PCR reads, TCRdb called clonotypes with MiXCR, one entry per CDR3 protein. The table lists around 580,000 distinct CDR3 sequences, 13% to 15% of them singletons. The CDR3 sequence is 13 residues long. CDR1 and CDR2 (germline): SGHVS, FQNEAQ. Germline trimming cut 0 bases from V and 8 bases from J; bases unmatched to any gene: 1. This clonotype was observed a handful of times. Its specificity is not known. The chain recombines TRBV7-8 with TRBJ2-3; 8 positions agree with TRBD2. Source: PBMCs from blood, taken 11 to 12 days after vaccination. The sequence was obtained from a man in his fifties or sixties who received an inactivated influenza vaccine. CDR3: CASSLAREVTQYF. The CDR3 DNA reads TGTGCCAGCAGCTTAGCGCGGGAGGTTACGCAGTATTTT.